One sample yielded the 31 T cell receptor beta chains listed below, sequenced in a study of response to subunit inactivated influenza vaccine. MiXCR, run by TCRdb on the RT-PCR reads, gives a single entry per CDR3 protein. Of 750,000 to 850,000 distinct CDR3 sequences in the sample, roughly 18% were seen once. Sequencing used PBMCs from blood, obtained 5 days after vaccination. The receptors come from a man aged 50 or older who received an inactivated influenza vaccine.

This clonotype was counted at least ten times. CDR3 nucleotides: TGCAGTGCTAAAGAGACCCAGTACTTC. Its translation: CSAKETQYF. The chain has TRBV20-1 and TRBJ2-5; D gene unclear. CDR1 is DFQATT, CDR2 SNEGSKA, per germline (reference sequence). The V gene lost 4 bases and the J gene lost 3 bases, with 0 bases spanning the gap. The CDR3 sequence is 9 residues long.

A few counts support this clonotype. The V call is TRBV15, the J call TRBJ2-3; the match to TRBD1 covers 9 bases. Germline assignment: CDR1 LNHNV and CDR2 YYDKDF (reference sequence). Trimming cost V 0 bases and J 2 bases; bases outside gene matches: 6. The CDR3 length is 17 residues. The CDR3 loop reads CATSRDAGTGNTDTQYF. CDR3 nucleotides: TGTGCCACCAGCAGAGACGCCGGGACAGGGAACACAGATACGCAGTATTTT.

Many counts were recorded for this clonotype. This chain uses TRBV6-2 or TRBV6-3 with TRBJ2-5; D not certain. In germline, CDR1 is MNHEY, CDR2 SVGEGT. V was pared by 3 bases and J by 5 bases, with 4 bases between. This CDR3 region has 11 residues. The CDR3 here is CASSYMETQYF. The DNA for the CDR3 is TGTGCCAGCAGTTATATGGAGACCCAGTACTTC.

The CDR3 DNA reads TGCAGTGCGACGGGACTAGCGGGCCCCTACGAGCAGTACTTC. Translating it yields CSATGLAGPYEQYF. This chain joins TRBV20-1 and TRBJ2-7, with 12 bases lining up with TRBD2. The germline V gene has CDR1 DFQATT and CDR2 SNEGSKA (reference sequence). Trimming took 6 bases from V and 2 from J; bases not matched to a gene: 5. The CDR3 is 14 residues long.

In DNA form, the CDR3 reads TGTGCCAGCAGGTACCAACAGGGTTCCAACGAGCAGTACTTC. Protein sequence: CASRYQQGSNEQYF. V and J are TRBV5-5 and TRBJ2-7; maybe TRBD1 (6 bases). V was cut by 5 bases and J by 5 bases, with 17 bases left in between. This CDR3 is 14 amino acids long. The germline CDR1 and CDR2 sequences are SGHKS and YYEKEE (reference sequence).

This chain joins TRBV28 and TRBJ2-7, with D perhaps matching TRBD2 (6 bases). The germline gives CDR1 MDHEN, CDR2 SYDVKM. V was cut by 2 bases and J by 5 bases, with 16 bases left in between. This CDR3 is built from 15 residues. The CDR3 DNA reads TGTGCCAGCAGTTTAAGGGCGGGACGAATTAACGAGCAGTACTTC. It is translated as CASSLRAGRINEQYF.

This clonotype occurred many times. CDR3 DNA: TGCGCCAGCAGCCAAGATAACGATAACACCGGGGAGCTGTTTTTT. This sequence encodes CASSQDNDNTGELFF. V usage is TRBV4-3 and J usage is TRBJ2-2, with D unclear. This CDR3 contains 15 residues. V dropped 0 bases and J dropped 2 bases, with 7 bases sitting between them. Germline CDR1 LGHNA, CDR2 YSLEER.

V usage is TRBV5-1 and J usage is TRBJ1-6; D not certain. CDR1 and CDR2 from the germline V gene are SGHRS and YFSETQ. V dropped 0 bases and J dropped 4 bases, with 11 bases sitting between them. The CDR3 contains 16 residues. CDR3 coding DNA: TGCGCCAGCAGCTTGGGAGTGACGGAATATAATTCACCCCTCCACTTT. It is translated as CASSLGVTEYNSPLHF.

There are many counts of this clonotype. The J gene is TRBJ1-3, the V gene TRBV7-2; D might be TRBD1 (6 bases). Trimming left V 5 bases short and J 7 bases short, with 15 bases between. Germline-derived CDR1 and CDR2 are SGHTA and FQGNSA. The CDR3 has 14 residues. The CDR3 here is CASSGDRWKNTIYF. The CDR3 DNA is TGTGCCAGCAGCGGCGACAGGTGGAAGAACACCATATATTTT.

This clonotype was seen many times. J is TRBJ2-5 and V is TRBV11-2; D might be TRBD2 (6 bases). V was trimmed by 5 bases and J by 1 base, leaving 23 bases between them. This CDR3 contains 18 residues. Per the germline V gene, CDR1 is SGHAT and CDR2 is FQNNGV. The CDR3 DNA reads as TGTGCCAGCAGCCGCAGGCCGAGAACTAGGGACTCCCAAGAGACCCAGTACTTC. Its translation is CASSRRPRTRDSQETQYF.

The V gene is TRBV18, the J gene TRBJ2-1; either TRBD1 or TRBD2 may fit D (5 bases each). Germline V gene lookup returns CDR1 KGHSH and CDR2 LQKENI. The V and J ends lost 4 bases and 0 bases respectively, with 22 bases between them. The CDR3 is 19 residues long. The CDR3 protein is CASSRIGTADASSYNEQFF. DNA of the CDR3: TGTGCCAGCTCACGTATAGGGACCGCCGATGCGAGCTCCTACAATGAGCAGTTCTTC.

This clonotype was observed a few times. This rearrangement joins TRBV6-5 to TRBJ2-7, with no clear D. Germline lookup yields CDR1 MNHEY and CDR2 SVGAGI. The CDR3 spans 16 residues. V was shortened by 0 bases and J by 3 bases, with 15 bases between the two germline ends. The CDR3 DNA follows: TGTGCCAGCAGTTACTCGCCCAGAAACTACCTCTACGAGCAGTACTTC. This translates into CASSYSPRNYLYEQYF.

The CDR3 reads CASSPRGVDTGANVLTF. As DNA, the CDR3 is TGTGCCAGCAGTCCTAGGGGGGTGGATACTGGGGCCAACGTCCTGACTTTC. The gene calls are TRBV27 and TRBJ2-6; D tentatively fits TRBD1 or TRBD2 (6 bases each). The CDR3 covers 17 residues. The germline V gene has CDR1 MNHEY and CDR2 SMNVEV (reference sequence). Trimming pared 5 bases from V and 2 bases from J, leaving 16 bases between.

The J gene is TRBJ2-5, the V gene TRBV20-1; no definite D call. CDR1 DFQATT and CDR2 SNEGSKA come from the germline V gene (reference sequence). V dropped 3 bases and J dropped 2 bases, with 16 bases sitting between them. The CDR3 has 15 amino acids. Here the CDR3 reads CSARVWSLSQETQYF. In DNA, the CDR3 is TGCAGTGCTAGGGTTTGGAGCCTTTCGCAAGAGACCCAGTACTTC.

On this clonotype: Being one base from a much bigger clone, this may be a read error. The chain employs TRBV12-3 or TRBV12-4 and TRBJ2-1; 10 bases fit TRBD2. The CDR3 is made up of 14 amino acids. The CDR3: CASSGLAGANKQFF. The CDR3 coding sequence is TGTGCCAGCAGTGGGCTAGCGGGGGCCAATAAGCAGTTCTTC.

This clonotype was seen a few times. The rearrangement uses TRBV6-1 and TRBJ2-7; D not resolved. Trimming removed 6 bases from V and 3 bases from J, with 12 bases in between. Per the germline V gene, CDR1 is MNHNS and CDR2 is SASEGT. This CDR3 is 13 amino acids long. CDR3 sequence (DNA): TGTGCCAGCAGACCTCTCGACCTCTACGAGCAGTACTTC. The encoded protein is CASRPLDLYEQYF.

J is TRBJ1-1 and V is TRBV18; D gene uncertain. The germline CDR1 and CDR2 sequences are KGHSH and LQKENI. The CDR3 is made up of 14 amino acids. Trimming left V 3 bases short and J 3 bases short, with 11 bases between. CDR3 sequence (DNA): TGTGCCAGCTCACCTAGAACCCCGCACACTGAAGCTTTCTTT. It codes for CASSPRTPHTEAFF.

This chain connects TRBV20-1 to TRBJ2-2; TRBD1 agrees at 11 bases. V shed 1 base and J 5 bases; nucleotides not matched to a gene: 6. This CDR3 is built from 16 residues. Germline V CDR1 and CDR2: DFQATT, SNEGSKA (reference sequence). In nucleotides, the CDR3 is TGCAGTGCTAGAGGAACCGGGACAGGGGGAACCGGGGAGCTGTTTTTT. Protein product: CSARGTGTGGTGELFF.

This chain uses TRBV27 with TRBJ2-3; 8 bases are a match to TRBD2. Germline V gene lookup returns CDR1 MNHEY and CDR2 SMNVEV (reference sequence). Trimming at V came to 0 bases and at J to 0 bases, leaving 2 bases not matched to a gene. The CDR3 runs 16 residues. This chain's CDR3 is CASSLSERESTDTQYF. The CDR3 bases are TGTGCCAGCAGTTTATCTGAGCGGGAGAGCACAGATACGCAGTATTTT.

This clonotype was observed many times. This rearrangement joins TRBV12-3 or TRBV12-4 to TRBJ2-7, with D possibly TRBD2 on 5 matching bases. Trimming left V 0 bases short and J 2 bases short, with 8 bases between. This CDR3 comprises 14 residues. The CDR3 is CASSLARGTYEQYF. CDR3 nucleotides: TGTGCCAGCAGTTTAGCGCGAGGGACCTACGAGCAGTACTTC.

This rearrangement joins TRBV6-1 to TRBJ2-3, with TRBD1 identical over 9 bases. Per germline, CDR1 MNHNS and CDR2 SASEGT. V lost 6 bases and J lost 2; bases outside the gene matches: 12. This CDR3 has 17 amino acids. The CDR3 loop is CASSPPRGTGFTDTQYF. CDR3 DNA: TGTGCCAGCAGCCCTCCCCGAGGGACAGGGTTCACAGATACGCAGTATTTT.

Only a few counts were recorded for this clonotype. This chain connects TRBV7-6 to TRBJ2-7; possible D gene TRBD2, 6 bases. The CDR3 sequence is 18 residues long. With 0 bases removed from V and 3 bases from J, the gap between germline ends came to 21 bases. Germline V lookup: CDR1 SGHVS, CDR2 FNYEAQ. CDR3 region: CASSLAPLVSGRLYEQYF. The CDR3, as DNA: TGTGCCAGCAGCTTAGCGCCCCTGGTTAGCGGCAGGCTCTACGAGCAGTACTTC.

This clonotype was counted many times. CDR3 nucleotide sequence: TGTGCCACCAGTGATTTGACGACAGGTGGGGGGAATGAGCAGTTCTTC. Translated, it gives CATSDLTTGGGNEQFF. This rearrangement joins TRBV24-1 to TRBJ2-1; D tentatively reads TRBD1 or TRBD2 (6 bases each). The V and J ends lost 0 bases and 7 bases respectively, with 15 bases between them. CDR3 length equals 16 residues. CDR1 KGHDR and CDR2 SFDVKD come from the germline V gene.

This clonotype has only a few counts. The rearrangement links TRBV7-8 to TRBJ2-3; tentatively, D is TRBD2 (5 bases). Trimming removed 6 bases at V and 4 bases at J, with 11 bases between. Germline V lookup: CDR1 SGHVS, CDR2 FQNEAQ. There are 13 residues in the CDR3. The CDR3: CASRDSNADTQYF. CDR3 nucleotides: TGTGCCAGCAGGGACTCCAACGCAGATACGCAGTATTTT. Using reference TRBV7-8 and TRBJ2-3 for the parts outside the CDR3, the full variable domain is GAGVSQSPRYKVAKRGQDVALRCDPISGHVSLFWYQQALGQGPEFLTYFQNEAQLDKSGLPSDRFFAERPEGSVSTLKIQRTQQEDSAVYLCASRDSNADTQYFGPGTRLTVL.

This clonotype was counted ten times or more. The genes are TRBV20-1 and TRBJ2-5; the match to TRBD1 covers 8 bases. This CDR3 has 13 residues. Germline lookup yields CDR1 DFQATT and CDR2 SNEGSKA (reference sequence). J lost 3 bases, V lost 3 bases, and 3 bases had no gene match. The CDR3 DNA sequence: TGCAGTGCTAGGGTGACAGGGGAAGAGACCCAGTACTTC. Amino acid sequence: CSARVTGEETQYF.

This clonotype was observed a handful of times. The V gene is TRBV7-2, the J gene TRBJ1-2; D unresolved. Trimming pared 3 bases from V and 3 bases from J, leaving 8 bases between. Per the germline V gene, CDR1 is SGHTA and CDR2 is FQGNSA. The CDR3 extends over 13 amino acids. The CDR3: CASSLSQHYGYTF. CDR3 sequence (DNA): TGTGCCAGCAGCTTGAGCCAGCACTATGGCTACACCTTC.

V usage is TRBV30 and J usage is TRBJ2-3; D unclear. This CDR3 comprises 12 residues. Between the trimmed V and J ends, which lost 0 bases and 4 bases, there was a span of 5 bases. Germline V lookup: CDR1 GTSNPN, CDR2 SVGIG (reference sequence). CDR3 nucleotides: TGTGCCTGGAGTGTACGGCCAGATACGCAGTATTTT. This translates into CAWSVRPDTQYF.

The V and J genes are TRBV4-2 and TRBJ2-5; 8 bases are a match to TRBD2. The V gene end was trimmed by 1 base and the J gene end by 1 base; junction bases not matched to a gene: 5. The CDR3 is 16 residues long. CDR1 and CDR2 (germline): LGHNA, YNFKEQ. The CDR3 DNA reads as TGTGCCAGCAGCCAAGTTGGCGGGGGGAGCCAAGAGACCCAGTACTTC. Translating gives CASSQVGGGSQETQYF.

This rearrangement joins TRBV9 to TRBJ2-1, with 7 bases matching TRBD1. V shed 3 bases, J shed 8 bases, and the junction held 11 bases outside the gene matches. Germline V CDR1 and CDR2: SGDLS, YYNGEE. There are 15 residues in the CDR3. CDR3: CASSAWGQGVDEQFF. In DNA, the CDR3 is TGTGCCAGCAGCGCCTGGGGGCAGGGGGTCGATGAGCAGTTCTTC.

In this sample, this clonotype turned up a few times. One end of the junction varies from germline; a read error may be responsible. The chain combines TRBV12-3 or TRBV12-4 with TRBJ1-2; D gene ambiguous. The CDR3 length is 15 residues. In DNA, the CDR3 is TGTGCCAGCAGTTTAAGTCGCGTTACTAACCATGGCTACACCTTC. Translated: CASSLSRVTNHGYTF.

This clonotype was observed a few times. The J gene is TRBJ1-6, the V gene TRBV4-3; no definite D call. The CDR3 has 20 residues. Per the germline V gene, CDR1 is LGHNA and CDR2 is YSLEER. V was clipped by 2 bases and J by 2 bases, with 22 bases between them. The CDR3 reads CASSQRMLDWEVTYNSPLHF. In DNA, the CDR3 is TGCGCCAGCAGCCAAAGGATGCTGGATTGGGAGGTGACCTATAATTCACCCCTCCACTTT.